Each of the 32 T cell receptor beta chains below was sequenced from the same sample in a study of blood T cell repertoires in COVID-19. Sequencing used immunoSEQ multiplex PCR; TCRdb keeps in-frame clones, though not all of them. The sample lists around 160,000 clones, roughly 91% occurring once. The specimen was peripheral blood. The source of these receptors is a man between 18 and 29 years old with acute or convalescent COVID-19.

The chain links TRBV7-9 to TRBJ1-1; possibly TRBD1 for D (5 bases). The CDR3 loop spans 15 amino acids. Germline V CDR1 and CDR2: SEHNR, FQNEAQ (reference sequence). V lost 0 bases, J lost 7 bases, and 15 bases lay in between. CDR3 in amino acids: CASSLAGVGGGEAFF. For the CDR3, the DNA is TGTGCCAGCAGCTTAGCGGGGGTGGGAGGCGGTGAAGCTTTCTTT.

This clone was counted between two and nine times. The chain uses TRBV6-5 and TRBJ1-6, with D unclear. V shed 2 bases and J shed 9 bases, with 14 bases lying between them. This CDR3 contains 15 residues. Germline V gene lookup returns CDR1 MNHEY and CDR2 SVGAGI. The CDR3: CASSYATPLSSPLHF. In DNA form, the CDR3 reads TGTGCCAGCAGTTACGCAACCCCCTTGAGTTCACCCCTCCACTTT.

This rearrangement joins TRBV11-2 to TRBJ1-2; TRBD1 agrees at 9 bases. With V trimmed by 2 bases and J by 2 bases, 9 bases remained unmatched. CDR1 and CDR2 (germline): SGHAT, FQNNGV. The CDR3 is made up of 17 amino acids. The CDR3 DNA follows: TGTGCCAGCAGCTTAATTCTCGGGGACAGGGCCAACTATGGCTACACCTTC. Translated: CASSLILGDRANYGYTF.

The chain uses TRBV7-9 and TRBJ2-2, with 8 bases aligning to TRBD2. CDR3 length: 16 amino acids. Losses at the gene ends were 2 bases for V and 2 bases for J; bases not matched to a gene: 4. Germline-derived CDR1 and CDR2 are SEHNR and FQNEAQ (reference sequence). The CDR3 sequence: CASSLPLAANTGELFF. The CDR3 DNA is TGTGCCAGCAGCTTACCACTAGCGGCTAACACCGGGGAGCTGTTTTTT.

This clone was seen a few times. This sequence joins TRBV6-5 and TRBJ2-7; a possible D gene is TRBD2 (5 bases). This CDR3 is built from 13 residues. In germline, CDR1 is MNHEY, CDR2 SVGAGI. Between the trimmed V and J ends, which lost 8 bases and 3 bases, there was a span of 14 bases. CDR3 DNA sequence: TGTGCCAGCTATTCACCGGGAAGCTACGAGCAGTACTTC. It codes for CASYSPGSYEQYF.

V and J are TRBV19 and TRBJ2-5; 10 nucleotides match TRBD1. CDR1 is LNHDA and CDR2 is SQIVND in the germline V gene (reference sequence). V gave up 7 bases and J gave up 4 bases; unmatched junction bases: 9. This CDR3 spans 15 amino acids. CDR3 nucleotide sequence: TGTGCCAGTACCCCGGACAGGGGGTTAGGAGAGACCCAGTACTTC. It codes for CASTPDRGLGETQYF.

The V and J genes are TRBV18 and TRBJ1-5; possible D gene TRBD1, 5 bases. The CDR3 is 15 residues long. The ends were cut back, 4 bases at V and 1 base at J, with 11 bases in the middle. Germline assignment: CDR1 KGHSH and CDR2 LQKENI. CDR3 residues: CASSLAQGSNQPQHF. The CDR3 region has the DNA TGTGCCAGCTCACTAGCCCAGGGAAGCAATCAGCCCCAGCATTTT. Full variable domain (outside the CDR3, taken from reference TRBV18 and TRBJ1-5): NAGVMQNPRHLVRRRGQEARLRCSPMKGHSHVYWYRQLPEEGLKFMVYLQKENIIDESGMPKERFSAEFPKEGPSILRIQQVVRGDSAAYFCASSLAQGSNQPQHFGDGTRLSIL.

This rearrangement joins TRBV2 to TRBJ2-2; no definite D call. From germline, CDR1 is SNHLY and CDR2 FYNNEI. The V end was cut by 6 bases, the J end by 0 bases, with 8 bases between. The CDR3 is 14 amino acids. The CDR3 is CASSQYPNTGELFF. The CDR3 DNA sequence: TGTGCCAGCAGCCAGTATCCGAACACCGGGGAGCTGTTTTTT. Combining the CDR3 with reference TRBV2 and TRBJ2-2 gives the whole variable domain EPEVTQTPSHQVTQMGQEVILRCVPISNHLYFYWYRQILGQKVEFLVSFYNNEISEKSEIFDDQFSVERPDGSNFTLKIRSTKLEDSAMYFCASSQYPNTGELFFGEGSRLTVL.

This sequence joins TRBV5-4 and TRBJ2-7; 9 positions agree with TRBD1. The CDR3 consists of 18 residues. The V gene end was trimmed by 0 bases and the J gene end by 3 bases; junction bases not matched to a gene: 13. CDR1 and CDR2 from the germline V gene are SGHNT and YYREEE (reference sequence). CDR3 amino acids: CASSLANRGQESLYEQYF. CDR3 in DNA: TGTGCCAGCAGCTTGGCCAACAGGGGGCAAGAGTCCCTCTACGAGCAGTACTTC.

This rearrangement joins TRBV6-5 to TRBJ1-3; possibly TRBD1 for D (6 bases). V gave up 3 bases and J gave up 3 bases, with 15 bases separating them. Per the germline V gene, CDR1 is MNHEY and CDR2 is SVGAGI. The CDR3 consists of 16 residues. The CDR3 region is CASSYSLGADGNTIYF. The CDR3 DNA follows: TGTGCCAGCAGTTATTCTTTGGGGGCAGATGGAAACACCATATATTTT.

CDR3 sequence: CASSGWAGYTF. CDR3 nucleotides: TGTGCCAGCAGTGGATGGGCTGGCTACACCTTC. This rearrangement joins TRBV2 to TRBJ1-2; D unclear. Germline assignment: CDR1 SNHLY and CDR2 FYNNEI. V lost 4 bases, J lost 7 bases, and 7 bases lay in between. The CDR3 loop spans 11 amino acids. The full variable domain, in which reference TRBV2 and TRBJ1-2 provide the parts outside the CDR3, is EPEVTQTPSHQVTQMGQEVILRCVPISNHLYFYWYRQILGQKVEFLVSFYNNEISEKSEIFDDQFSVERPDGSNFTLKIRSTKLEDSAMYFCASSGWAGYTFGSGTRLTVV.

The chain combines TRBV11-2 with TRBJ2-3; 9 nucleotides align to TRBD2. The CDR3 length is 17 residues. Germline V gives CDR1 SGHAT, CDR2 FQNNGV. The trim removed 0 bases at V and 8 bases at J, leaving 12 bases unmatched. As DNA, the CDR3 is TGTGCCAGCAGCTTAGATCAAACTAGCGGGCGGTTAGGTACGCAGTATTTT. This gives the protein CASSLDQTSGRLGTQYF.

The chain links TRBV6-1 to TRBJ2-1; TRBD2 aligns across 9 bases. Trimming removed 3 bases from V and 8 bases from J; junction bases left unmatched: 5. Germline V gene data show CDR1 as MNHNS and CDR2 as SASEGT. The CDR3 totals 14 residues. The CDR3 coding sequence is TGTGCCAGCAGTGAGGCGGGAGGGATATATGAGCAGTTCTTC. Protein sequence: CASSEAGGIYEQFF.

This clone was seen only a few times. The junction departs from germline at one end; a sequencing error may be responsible. The gene calls are TRBV19 and TRBJ2-1, with 13 positions matching TRBD2. The germline V gene has CDR1 LNHDA and CDR2 SQIVND (reference sequence). The CDR3 runs to 17 residues. The CDR3 is CASSLDSGTSGIDEQFF. The CDR3 DNA follows: TGTGCCAGTAGTCTAGATTCCGGGACTAGCGGGATCGATGAGCAGTTCTTC.

V gene TRBV27 combines with J gene TRBJ2-4, with 7 bases matching TRBD2. CDR1 MNHEY and CDR2 SMNVEV come from the germline V gene (reference sequence). Trimming at V came to 2 bases and at J to 7 bases, leaving 11 bases not matched to a gene. The CDR3 sequence is 16 residues long. CDR3 nucleotide sequence: TGTGCCAGCAGTTTACTTCGTGGGAGCGGGGATAACATTCAGTACTTC. Amino acid sequence: CASSLLRGSGDNIQYF.

This chain links TRBV15 with TRBJ2-6; possible D gene TRBD1, 5 bases. Trimming removed 3 bases at V and 0 bases at J, with 9 bases between. The CDR3 runs to 16 residues. The germline V gene encodes CDR1 LNHNV and CDR2 YYDKDF (reference sequence). CDR3 coding DNA: TGTGCCACCAGCAGGGGGCTGAGCTCTGGGGCCAACGTCCTGACTTTC. This gives the protein CATSRGLSSGANVLTF.

V usage is TRBV19 and J usage is TRBJ1-1, with 7 bases lining up with TRBD1. Per the germline V gene, CDR1 is LNHDA and CDR2 is SQIVND (reference sequence). V shed 5 bases, J shed 7 bases, and the junction held 10 bases outside the gene matches. CDR3 size: 14 residues. CDR3 sequence: CASSLFTGAHEAFF. DNA for the CDR3: TGTGCCAGTAGTCTATTTACAGGGGCTCATGAAGCTTTCTTT.

The chain uses TRBV6-5 and TRBJ2-5; TRBD2 agrees at 7 bases. With V trimmed by 10 bases and J by 3 bases, 8 bases remained unmatched. Germline CDR1 reads MNHEY; CDR2 reads SVGAGI. The CDR3 consists of 13 residues. Written as DNA, the CDR3 is TGTGCCACGCAGCGGGGACCTGAAGAGACCCAGTACTTC. It codes for CATQRGPEETQYF.

The CDR3 region has the DNA TGTGCCTGGAGACAGGATCTCAATCAGCCCCAGCATTTT. Translated, it gives CAWRQDLNQPQHF. The chain uses TRBV30 and TRBJ1-5, with D maybe TRBD1 (5 bases). Trimming took off 3 bases at V and 3 bases at J, with 9 bases between the two ends. CDR3 size: 13 residues. Per the germline V gene, CDR1 is GTSNPN and CDR2 is SVGIG (reference sequence).

The chain is built from TRBV19 and TRBJ1-2, with TRBD1 identical over 7 bases. Germline V gene data show CDR1 as LNHDA and CDR2 as SQIVND (reference sequence). The ends lost 2 bases at V and 0 bases at J; junction bases unmatched: 3. The CDR3 has 15 amino acids. CDR3: CASSITGTANYGYTF. DNA for the CDR3: TGTGCCAGTAGTATAACCGGGACAGCTAACTATGGCTACACCTTC.

V usage is TRBV29-1 and J usage is TRBJ1-1, with D possibly being TRBD1 (5 bases). CDR1 and CDR2 (germline): SQVTM, ANQGSEA. V was pared by 1 base and J by 0 bases, with 18 bases between. The CDR3 has 17 amino acids. The CDR3 DNA reads as TGCAGCGTTGAAGGTTCTCCCCTTGCCAGGGTGAACACTGAAGCTTTCTTT. It specifies CSVEGSPLARVNTEAFF.

J is TRBJ1-5 and V is TRBV30; the D gene is possibly TRBD1 (5 bases). Trimming shortened V by 4 bases and J by 5 bases, and 18 bases separated the two germline ends. The CDR3 spans 15 residues. CDR1 and CDR2 from the germline V gene are GTSNPN and SVGIG (reference sequence). CDR3 sequence (DNA): TGTGCCTGGAATCCCCGGGGGTGGATCGATCAGCCCCAGCATTTT. Translating it yields CAWNPRGWIDQPQHF. Variable domain in full (rest from reference TRBV30 and TRBJ1-5): SQTIHQWPATLVQPVGSPLSLECTVEGTSNPNLYWYRQAAGRGLQLLFYSVGIGQISSEVPQNLSASRPQDRQFILSSKKLLLSDSGFYLCAWNPRGWIDQPQHFGDGTRLSIL.

V is TRBV7-2 and J is TRBJ1-5; D remains ambiguous. V was trimmed by 1 base and J by 0 bases, leaving 7 bases between them. This CDR3 region has 15 residues. CDR1 and CDR2 from the germline V gene are SGHTA and FQGNSA. The CDR3 spells CASSLDSGSNQPQHF. CDR3 DNA sequence: TGTGCCAGCAGCTTAGATTCGGGTAGCAATCAGCCCCAGCATTTT.

The CDR3 spells CASTQDGRNTEAFF. CDR3 in DNA: TGTGCCAGTACCCAAGACGGGAGGAACACTGAAGCTTTCTTT. This chain connects TRBV19 to TRBJ1-1; no definite D call. The ends were cut back, 7 bases at V and 1 base at J, with 13 bases in the middle. CDR1 is LNHDA, CDR2 SQIVND, per germline (reference sequence). This CDR3 has 14 residues.

The V call is TRBV7-2, the J call TRBJ1-6; a possible D gene is TRBD1 (5 bases). The CDR3 has 13 residues. The germline V gene encodes CDR1 SGHTA and CDR2 FQGNSA. V was pared by 1 base and J by 10 bases, with 8 bases between. The CDR3 protein is CASSLEGWSPLHF. Here the CDR3 DNA reads TGTGCCAGCAGCTTAGAGGGGTGGTCACCCCTCCACTTT. Complete variable domain (other parts from reference TRBV7-2 and TRBJ1-6): GAGVSQSPSNKVTEKGKDVELRCDPISGHTALYWYRQSLGQGLEFLIYFQGNSAPDKSGLPSDRFSAERTGGSVSTLTIQRTQQEDSAVYLCASSLEGWSPLHFGNGTRLTVT.

The chain carries TRBV11-2 and TRBJ1-5; D is unresolved. Trimming pared 2 bases from V and 2 bases from J, leaving 13 bases between. There are 16 residues in the CDR3. Germline values: CDR1 SGHAT, CDR2 FQNNGV. DNA of the CDR3: TGTGCCAGCAGCTTACTTCCAGGTTTTGGCAATCAGCCCCAGCATTTT. This codes for CASSLLPGFGNQPQHF.

The V call is TRBV6-1, the J call TRBJ2-3, with TRBD1 matching 9 bases. This CDR3 comprises 18 residues. Per the germline V gene, CDR1 is MNHNS and CDR2 is SASEGT. The trim removed 0 bases at V and 4 bases at J, leaving 11 bases unmatched. CDR3 in DNA: TGTGCCAGCAGTGAAGCGGGGCTTCCGGGACAGGGATCAGATACGCAGTATTTT. It encodes CASSEAGLPGQGSDTQYF.

This clone was counted only a few times. J is TRBJ2-7 and V is TRBV13; 8 nucleotides match TRBD2. V shed 8 bases and J 3 bases; nucleotides not matched to a gene: 12. CDR3 length equals 15 residues. Looked up from germline, CDR1 is PRHDT and CDR2 is FYEKMQ (reference sequence). CDR3 region: CASYALALADYEQYF. CDR3 coding DNA: TGTGCCAGCTATGCCCTCGCACTAGCGGACTACGAGCAGTACTTC.

The chain combines TRBV19 with TRBJ1-2; TRBD1 aligns across 8 bases. Germline-derived CDR1 and CDR2 are LNHDA and SQIVND (reference sequence). The CDR3 loop spans 15 amino acids. The V and J ends lost 3 bases and 8 bases, in that order; junction bases with no gene match: 11. The CDR3 is CASSIRTGSGEGYTF. The DNA of the CDR3 is TGTGCCAGTAGTATCCGGACAGGGAGTGGAGAAGGCTACACCTTC.

V usage is TRBV2 and J usage is TRBJ2-7; TRBD2 aligns across 8 bases. Looked up from germline, CDR1 is SNHLY and CDR2 is FYNNEI. The CDR3 consists of 15 residues. Trimming cost V 1 base and J 3 bases; bases outside gene matches: 5. In DNA form, the CDR3 reads TGTGCCAGCAGTGAAGGGCGGGGGGAAGTCTACGAGCAGTACTTC. It specifies CASSEGRGEVYEQYF.

This clone was seen just once. The chain is built from TRBV29-1 and TRBJ2-6; D is unclear. Looked up from germline, CDR1 is SQVTM and CDR2 is ANQGSEA. The V end was cut by 4 bases, the J end by 0 bases, with 19 bases between. The CDR3 loop spans 18 amino acids. CDR3 sequence (DNA): TGCAGCGTTGCCTCCCTTACAGAAGCAATCTCTGGGGCCAACGTCCTGACTTTC. It translates to CSVASLTEAISGANVLTF.

This sequence joins TRBV19 and TRBJ1-3; D ambiguous. The germline CDR1 and CDR2 sequences are LNHDA and SQIVND (reference sequence). The V end was cut by 6 bases, the J end by 0 bases, with 9 bases between. CDR3 length: 14 amino acids. This CDR3 is CASSRSFSGNTIYF. The CDR3 bases are TGTGCCAGTAGCCGGTCTTTCTCTGGAAACACCATATATTTT.